This T cell receptor beta chain was sequenced during a study of shared clonotypes between healthy human individuals. Regarding the study as a whole: In this cohort, only blood was sampled, and tissue repertoires likely differ. Four donors held about 4.6% of naive CD4 clonotypes in common.

Several immunoSEQ plates held equal portions of the genomic DNA taken from each subset. TCRdb's table, derived via immunoSEQ multiplex PCR, lists solely in-frame clones and lacks some. The table records about 1 million clones, roughly 70% of them present only once. Details on this clone: Antigen specificity is unknown.

The sequence was obtained from a man aged 18 to 29 in good health. Sample: memory CD4+ T cells sorted from blood. The sample's subset: CD45RA-negative fraction.

CDR3 sequence: CAISESSGGDGYTF. In DNA form, the CDR3 reads TGTGCCATCAGCGAAAGCTCTGGTGGCGATGGCTACACCTTC. The chain links TRBV10-3 to TRBJ1-2; D unclear. Germline assignment: CDR1 ENHRY and CDR2 SYGVKD. Trimming shortened V by 6 bases and J by 6 bases, and 17 bases separated the two germline ends. This CDR3 region has 14 residues.